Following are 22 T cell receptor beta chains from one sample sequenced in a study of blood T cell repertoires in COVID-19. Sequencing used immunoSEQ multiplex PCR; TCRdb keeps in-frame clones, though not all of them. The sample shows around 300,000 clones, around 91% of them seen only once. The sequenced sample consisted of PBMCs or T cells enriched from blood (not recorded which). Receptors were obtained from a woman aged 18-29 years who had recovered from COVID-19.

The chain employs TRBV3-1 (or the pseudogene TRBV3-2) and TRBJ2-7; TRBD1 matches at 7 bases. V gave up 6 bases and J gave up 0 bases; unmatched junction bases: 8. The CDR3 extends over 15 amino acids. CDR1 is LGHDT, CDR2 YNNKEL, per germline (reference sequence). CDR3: CASSLKGAASYEQYF. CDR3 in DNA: TGTGCCAGCAGTCTCAAGGGGGCGGCCTCCTACGAGCAGTACTTC.

Written as DNA, the CDR3 is TGTGCCAGCAGCTTAGCAGGGGGCGAGAGCAATCAGCCCCAGCATTTT. Its protein is CASSLAGGESNQPQHF. This chain links TRBV5-5 with TRBJ1-5, with TRBD1 matching over 8 bases. Unmatched junction bases numbered 5, after V lost 2 bases and J lost 1 base. Germline V gives CDR1 SGHKS, CDR2 YYEKEE (reference sequence). The CDR3 runs 16 residues.

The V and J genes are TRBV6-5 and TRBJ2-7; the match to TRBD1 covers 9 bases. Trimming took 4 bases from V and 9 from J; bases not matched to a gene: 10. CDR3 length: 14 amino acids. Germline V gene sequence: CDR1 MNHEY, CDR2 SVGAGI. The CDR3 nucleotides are TGTGCCAGCAGTTTCGGGACAGGGACCCTCATGCAGTACTTC. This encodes CASSFGTGTLMQYF.

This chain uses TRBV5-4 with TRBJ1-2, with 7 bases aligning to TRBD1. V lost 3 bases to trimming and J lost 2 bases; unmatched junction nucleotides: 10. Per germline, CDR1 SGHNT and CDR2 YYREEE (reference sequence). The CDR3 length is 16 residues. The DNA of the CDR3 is TGTGCCAGCAGCTACAGGACAGGAGCCCTAAACTATGGCTACACCTTC. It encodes CASSYRTGALNYGYTF. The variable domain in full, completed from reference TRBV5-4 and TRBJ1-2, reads ETGVTQSPTHLIKTRGQQVTLRCSSQSGHNTVSWYQQALGQGPQFIFQYYREEENGRGNFPPRFSGLQFPNYSSELNVNALELDDSALYLCASSYRTGALNYGYTFGSGTRLTVV.

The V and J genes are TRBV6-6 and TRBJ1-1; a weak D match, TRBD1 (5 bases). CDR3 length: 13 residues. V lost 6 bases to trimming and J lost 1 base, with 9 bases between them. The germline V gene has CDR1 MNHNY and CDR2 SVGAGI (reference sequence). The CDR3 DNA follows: TGTGCCAGCAGGACAGCTTCGAACACTGAAGCTTTCTTT. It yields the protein CASRTASNTEAFF.

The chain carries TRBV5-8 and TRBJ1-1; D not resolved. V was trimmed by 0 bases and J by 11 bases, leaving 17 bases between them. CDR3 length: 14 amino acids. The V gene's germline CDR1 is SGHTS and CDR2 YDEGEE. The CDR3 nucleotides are TGTGCCAGCAGCTTGGCCGAGTTGAGATATGTGGCTTTCTTT. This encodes CASSLAELRYVAFF. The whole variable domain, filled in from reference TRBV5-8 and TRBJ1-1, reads EAGVTQSPTHLIKTRGQQATLRCSPISGHTSVYWYQQALGLGLQFLLWYDEGEERNRGNFPPRFSGRQFPNYSSELNVNALELEDSALYLCASSLAELRYVAFFGQGTRLTVV.

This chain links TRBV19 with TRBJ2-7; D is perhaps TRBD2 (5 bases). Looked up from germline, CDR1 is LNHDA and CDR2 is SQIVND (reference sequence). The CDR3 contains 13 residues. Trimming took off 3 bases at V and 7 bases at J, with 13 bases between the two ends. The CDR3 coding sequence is TGTGCCAGTAGTATCTCGGCGGGCCGGGAGCAGTACTTC. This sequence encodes CASSISAGREQYF.

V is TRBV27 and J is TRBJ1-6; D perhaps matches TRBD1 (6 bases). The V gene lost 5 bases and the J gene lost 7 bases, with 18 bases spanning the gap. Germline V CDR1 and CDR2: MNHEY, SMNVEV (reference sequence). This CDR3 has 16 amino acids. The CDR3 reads CASSPRGGQRNSPLHF. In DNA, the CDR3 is TGTGCCAGCAGTCCCCGGGGGGGCCAGCGGAATTCACCCCTCCACTTT.

DNA of the CDR3: TGTGCCAGCAGTTCGAACGGTGACAGGGGCAATGAAAAACTGTTTTTT. This gives the protein CASSSNGDRGNEKLFF. The chain combines TRBV28 with TRBJ1-4; TRBD1 aligns across 8 bases. The ends lost 4 bases at V and 5 bases at J; junction bases unmatched: 9. The CDR3 spans 16 residues. CDR1 and CDR2 from the germline V gene are MDHEN and SYDVKM.

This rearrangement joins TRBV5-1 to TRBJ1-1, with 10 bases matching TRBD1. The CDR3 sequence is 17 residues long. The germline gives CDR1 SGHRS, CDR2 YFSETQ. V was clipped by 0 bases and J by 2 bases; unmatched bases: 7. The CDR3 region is CASSLAKGQGLNTEAFF. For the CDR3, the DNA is TGCGCCAGCAGCTTGGCCAAGGGACAGGGGCTAAACACTGAAGCTTTCTTT.

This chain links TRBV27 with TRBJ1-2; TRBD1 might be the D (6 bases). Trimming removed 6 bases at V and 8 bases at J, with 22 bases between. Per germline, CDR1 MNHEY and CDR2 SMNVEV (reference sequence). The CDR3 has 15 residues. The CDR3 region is CASSRSAQGVLGYTF. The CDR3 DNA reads TGTGCCAGCAGCCGCTCCGCACAGGGAGTTTTAGGCTACACCTTC.

The CDR3 DNA reads TGTGCCAGCAGTCCGTACCAGGGGGAGACCCAGTACTTC. As protein: CASSPYQGETQYF. The V gene is TRBV12-3 or TRBV12-4, the J gene TRBJ2-5; D is possibly TRBD1 (6 bases). The CDR3 is 13 amino acids. Trimming took 5 bases from V and 5 from J, leaving 12 bases between them.

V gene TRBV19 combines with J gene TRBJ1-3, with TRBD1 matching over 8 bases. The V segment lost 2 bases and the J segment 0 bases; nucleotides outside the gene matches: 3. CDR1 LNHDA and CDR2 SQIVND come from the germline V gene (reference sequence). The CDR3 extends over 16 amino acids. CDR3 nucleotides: TGTGCCAGTAGTATATCCGGGACAGGCTCTGGAAACACCATATATTTT. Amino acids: CASSISGTGSGNTIYF.

The CDR3 protein is CASSPSGGTDTQYF. Written as DNA, the CDR3 is TGTGCCAGCAGCCCTAGCGGGGGCACAGATACGCAGTATTTT. The rearrangement joins TRBV7-2 to TRBJ2-3, with 9 nucleotides matching TRBD2. This CDR3 contains 14 residues. V shed 5 bases and J 1 base; nucleotides not matched to a gene: 1. CDR1 and CDR2 (germline): SGHTA, FQGNSA.

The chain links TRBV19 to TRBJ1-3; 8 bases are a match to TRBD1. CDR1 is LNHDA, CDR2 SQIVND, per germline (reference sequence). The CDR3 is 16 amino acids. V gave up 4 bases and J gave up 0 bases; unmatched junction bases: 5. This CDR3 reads CASSKPGTGSGNTIYF. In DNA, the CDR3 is TGTGCCAGTAGTAAGCCCGGGACAGGCTCTGGAAACACCATATATTTT.

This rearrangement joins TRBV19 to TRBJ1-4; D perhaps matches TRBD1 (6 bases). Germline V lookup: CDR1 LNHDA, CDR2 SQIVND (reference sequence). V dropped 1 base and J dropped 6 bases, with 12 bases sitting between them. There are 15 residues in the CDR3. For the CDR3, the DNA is TGTGCCAGTAGTATAGGGGACAATCGGTATGAAAAACTGTTTTTT. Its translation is CASSIGDNRYEKLFF.

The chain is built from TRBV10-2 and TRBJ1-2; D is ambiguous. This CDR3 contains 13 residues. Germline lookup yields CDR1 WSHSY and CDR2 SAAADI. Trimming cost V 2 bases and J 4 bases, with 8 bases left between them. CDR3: CASSEIGGYGYTF. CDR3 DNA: TGCGCCAGCAGTGAGATCGGAGGCTATGGCTACACCTTC.

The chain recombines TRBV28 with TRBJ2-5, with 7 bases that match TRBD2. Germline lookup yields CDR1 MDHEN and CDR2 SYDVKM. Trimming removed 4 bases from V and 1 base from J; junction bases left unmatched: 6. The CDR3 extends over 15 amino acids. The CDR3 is CASSYAGELQETQYF. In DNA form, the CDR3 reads TGTGCCAGCAGTTACGCGGGGGAGCTCCAAGAGACCCAGTACTTC.

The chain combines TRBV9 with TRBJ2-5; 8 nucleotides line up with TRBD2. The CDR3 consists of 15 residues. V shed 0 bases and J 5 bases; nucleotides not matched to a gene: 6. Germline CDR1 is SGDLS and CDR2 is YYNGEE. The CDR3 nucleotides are TGTGCCAGCAGCGTAGCGGGGGGGGCAACGGAGACCCAGTACTTC. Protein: CASSVAGGATETQYF.

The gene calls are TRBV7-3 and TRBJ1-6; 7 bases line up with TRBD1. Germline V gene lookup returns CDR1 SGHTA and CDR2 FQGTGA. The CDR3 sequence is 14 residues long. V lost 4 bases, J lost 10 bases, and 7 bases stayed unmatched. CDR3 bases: TGTGCCAGCAGCTCGGGACAGACATTCTCACCCCTCCACTTT. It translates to CASSSGQTFSPLHF.

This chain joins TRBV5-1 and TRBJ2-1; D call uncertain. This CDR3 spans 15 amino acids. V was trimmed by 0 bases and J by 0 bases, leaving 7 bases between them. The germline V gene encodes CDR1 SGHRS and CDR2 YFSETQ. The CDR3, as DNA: TGCGCCAGCAGCTTGGCTACCCACTCCTACAATGAGCAGTTCTTC. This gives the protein CASSLATHSYNEQFF.

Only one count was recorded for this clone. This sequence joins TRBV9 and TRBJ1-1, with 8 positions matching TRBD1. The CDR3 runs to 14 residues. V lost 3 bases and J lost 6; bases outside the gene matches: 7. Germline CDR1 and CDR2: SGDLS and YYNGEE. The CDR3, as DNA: TGTGCCAGCAGCGGAGGACAGGGAAACCCTGAAGCTTTCTTT. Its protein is CASSGGQGNPEAFF.